This T cell receptor (beta chain) was obtained from a study of blood T cell repertoires in COVID-19 (dated by TCRdb to the early 2020s). Concerning the study at large: The collaborator samples originated in the United States, Italy and Spain and spanned the acute and convalescent phases of COVID-19. Samples were obtained from the ongoing ImmuneRACE study (first 160 participants) and from 1,254 subjects provided by 6 global collaborators. HLA class I and class II types, where available, came from metadata supplied by the sample provider rather than from assay-based typing. The repertoires were released in a freely available public database meant as a resource for research on the immune response to SARS-CoV-2. Deeply sampled blood TCRbeta repertoires from subjects exposed to, actively infected with, or recovered from COVID-19 were included in the dataset. The material from the prospective study consisted of cDNA or gDNA derived from T cells, B-cell-depleted T cells, or PBMCs. Sample metadata almost always included a de-identified subject ID, COVID-19 status, age in years and sex. The paper as a whole reports these results and caveats: The quantity of clinical and demographic metadata differed by source and by participant and was supplied without curation.

The CDR3 starts with the cysteine, ends with the phenylalanine, and has 15 residues. The sequence is cut down to CDR3 DNA, 45 bases in frame from base 1. The V and J ends are trimmed by 4 bases and 8 bases, leaving 16 bases between them. CDR1 and CDR2 (SGHRS, YFSETQ) derive from the germline V gene. The immunoSEQ Assay, a bias-controlled multiplex PCR, was used to amplify TCRbeta CDR3 regions from genomic DNA. The authors' analysis ran thus. Within the assay, amplification of reference gene primers was used to estimate how many nucleated cells each sample contained. Sequence reads were collapsed and filtered to measure the absolute abundance of every unique TCRbeta CDR3 rearrangement. For each sample, productive Simpson clonality was calculated as the square root of Simpson's diversity index over productive rearrangements. As stored in TCRdb, this immuneACCESS dataset retains in-frame rearrangements with V and J assigned. A fraction of the clones does not appear; measured against another copy, unresolved V genes explain less than half of the discrepancy, and the remainder lacks a known reason. The V and J calls and the clone size are those of that table, but D and trimming were determined from the DNA. This sample has some 74,000 clones in its table, and around 89% of those were observed once. The ten largest account for 5.5% to 7.5% of the sample.

This clone was seen only a few times. There is no known antigen for this receptor. No quality values exist for individual bases; no much larger clone is one base distant. The collaborating institutions used their own protocols to collect whole blood in K2EDTA tubes. For TCRbeta analysis, collaborator samples were shipped as frozen whole blood, as isolated PBMCs, or as DNA extracted from either sample type. This receptor was identified in a woman older than 75 with acute or convalescent COVID-19. What was sequenced was peripheral blood. The V and J segments used are TRBV5-1 and TRBJ1-6, with the D segment identity uncertain. The CDR3 has the sequence CASSRGPGYDSPLHF. The nucleotides read TGCGCCAGCAGCCGGGGTCCGGGGTACGATTCACCCCTCCACTTT.